Listed below are T cell receptor beta chains from one sample, sequenced in a study of T-cell memory formation after mild COVID-19. One entry per CDR3 protein, called by TCRdb with MiXCR from the 5' RACE reads. The sample yields 500,000 to 600,000 distinct CDR3 sequences, more than 15% seen once. Sequences were obtained from PBMCs or a T cell subset sorted from them (not recorded which). These receptors all come from an adult woman who had mild COVID-19 (a few samples of this study predate the infection). Cell type and time point are not known. CDR3s include the opening cysteine and the closing phenylalanine or tryptophan. Each record gives: V gene, J gene, clone size, D gene, CDR3 DNA, CDR3 protein. A D gene is named only where the DNA matches it firmly. Size is stated for part of the rows, as once, few or many counts, or as a class when the clone is expanded.

TRBV10-3,TRBJ2-2,-,-,TGTGCCATCAGTGAGCTGGGGACCAGCACAAACACCGGGGAGCTGTTTTTT,CAISELGTSTNTGELFF
TRBV7-2,TRBJ2-1,-,-,TGTGCCAGCAGCTTAGCCCCCTACCCAGATCTCAATGAGCAGTTCTTC,CASSLAPYPDLNEQFF
TRBV5-5,TRBJ2-2,few,TRBD1,TGTGCCAGCAGTAAGGGACAGGTGGACACCGGGGAGCTGTTTTTT,CASSKGQVDTGELFF
TRBV13,TRBJ2-7,-,TRBD2,TGTGCCAGCAGCTTACGGGCTAGCGGAAAACTTAATCGGCAGTACTTC,CASSLRASGKLNRQYF
TRBV29-1,TRBJ1-2,-,-,TGCAGCGTTGAGGGGGGAGGGCAGTTGGATGATACCTTC,CSVEGGGQLDDTF
TRBV29-1,TRBJ1-5,-,-,TGCAGCGTTGGGACGGGTAGCAATCAGCCCCAGCATTTT,CSVGTGSNQPQHF
TRBV24-1,TRBJ2-1,few,-,TGTGCCACCAGTGATTTGGGCAATGAGCAGTTCTTC,CATSDLGNEQFF
TRBV19,TRBJ2-1,-,-,TGTGCCAGTAGTAGGGACGCCTTGCGGGAGCAGTTCTTC,CASSRDALREQFF
TRBV7-2,TRBJ2-7,few,-,TGTGCCAGCAGCTTAGGGCTAGCGAGCCCGGGCTACGAGCAGTACTTC,CASSLGLASPGYEQYF
TRBV12-3/TRBV12-4,TRBJ2-3,-,-,TGTGCCAGCAGTTCCCCACGGGGGACCACAGATACGCAGTATTTT,CASSSPRGTTDTQYF
TRBV10-3,TRBJ2-1,many,TRBD2,TGTGCCATCAGTGAGTCGGGGCTAGCGGGAAATGAGCAGTTCTTC,CAISESGLAGNEQFF
TRBV24-1,TRBJ2-5,-,-,TGTGCCACCAGTGATTTCGGCAGGGGAGGGGAGACCCAGTACTTC,CATSDFGRGGETQYF
TRBV5-1,TRBJ1-2,-,TRBD1,TGCGCCAGCAGTTACACCGGGACAGGGACCTATGGCTACACCTTC,CASSYTGTGTYGYTF
TRBV5-1,TRBJ1-4,-,-,TGCGCCAGCAGCTTGGGGCAGGAGGGTGAAAAACTGTTTTTT,CASSLGQEGEKLFF
TRBV30,TRBJ2-1,-,TRBD2,TGTGCCTGGGAGACAGCCACGCGGGGGTGGAATGAGCAGTTCTTC,CAWETATRGWNEQFF
TRBV29-1,TRBJ1-2,few,-,TGCAGCGTTGCGGATGATAGATTCTATGGCTACACCTTC,CSVADDRFYGYTF
TRBV3-1,TRBJ2-6,-,-,TGTGCCAGCAGCCATGAAGGATCCGGGGCCAACGTCCTGACTTTC,CASSHEGSGANVLTF
TRBV9,TRBJ2-1,few,-,TGTGCCAGCAGCGTAGTCGGGGCCTCCTACAATGAGCAGTTCTTC,CASSVVGASYNEQFF
TRBV5-1,TRBJ2-1,-,-,TGCGCCAGCAGCTTGGCTAGGAGCGATAGTGAGCAGTTCTTC,CASSLARSDSEQFF
TRBV20-1,TRBJ1-1,-,-,TGCAGTGCTACGGAAGTTGGCGCTGAAGCTTTCTTT,CSATEVGAEAFF
TRBV27,TRBJ2-1,-,TRBD1,TGTGCCAGCAGAAGTACCGTGGTCCGGGACAGGGACAATGAGCAGTTCTTC,CASRSTVVRDRDNEQFF
TRBV5-1,TRBJ2-5,-,-,TGCGCCAGCAGCTTGTTGAGCGGCAGGGTGGTACAAGAGACCCAGTACTTC,CASSLLSGRVVQETQYF
TRBV7-6,TRBJ1-4,few,TRBD1,TGTGCCAGCAGCAAAGGGACAGGGGGCACTAATGAAAAACTGTTTTTT,CASSKGTGGTNEKLFF
TRBV3-1,TRBJ2-3,few,-,TGTGCCAGCAGCCAAGCCTGGCCGGGGGGCACAGATACGCAGTATTTT,CASSQAWPGGTDTQYF
TRBV7-3,TRBJ2-3,many,TRBD2,TGTGCCAGCAGCCCCCGGACTAGCGGCCTGGATACGCAGTATTTT,CASSPRTSGLDTQYF
TRBV6-1,TRBJ1-2,-,-,TGTGCCAGCAGACCCCCGGGACAAGGCTATGGCTACACCTTC,CASRPPGQGYGYTF
TRBV5-1,TRBJ2-7,few,-,TGCGCCAGCAGCATTACAGGGACGGGCTACGAGCAGTACTTC,CASSITGTGYEQYF
TRBV5-6,TRBJ2-7,few,TRBD1,TGTGCCAGCAGCTTGTGGGGACAGGGGGTCCCAAGCTCCTACGAGCAGTACTTC,CASSLWGQGVPSSYEQYF
TRBV30,TRBJ1-5,many,-,TGTGCCTGGAGCCTCGGGCAGTGGAGCAATCAGCCCCAGCATTTT,CAWSLGQWSNQPQHF
TRBV20-1,TRBJ2-3,few,TRBD2,TGCAGTGCTAATGTAGCGGGAGTCCCAGATACGCAGTATTTT,CSANVAGVPDTQYF
TRBV7-9,TRBJ2-7,few,-,TGTGCCAGCACCCGAGCGTCGACTCCCTACGAGCAGTACTTC,CASTRASTPYEQYF
TRBV7-6,TRBJ2-2,-,-,TGTGCCAGCAGCTTAGCGATGGGCGGGGAGCTGTTTTTT,CASSLAMGGELFF
TRBV5-1,TRBJ1-2,few,-,TGCGCCAGCAGCTCCCCGGAGGGCCCTAACTATGGCTACACCTTC,CASSSPEGPNYGYTF
TRBV7-9,TRBJ1-1,few,-,TGTGCCAGCAGCTTAGGCGGAAGCAGGGCGAACACTGAAGCTTTCTTT,CASSLGGSRANTEAFF
TRBV7-9,TRBJ2-7,-,TRBD2,TGTGCCAGCAGCTCCATCTGGGGACTAGACTCCTACGAGCAGTACTTC,CASSSIWGLDSYEQYF
TRBV18,TRBJ2-5,-,TRBD1,TGTGCCAGCTCGCGTTCGGACAGGACTGAGACCCAGTACTTC,CASSRSDRTETQYF
TRBV2,TRBJ2-1,-,TRBD2,TGTGCCAGCAACGAGGGACTAGCGGGTCTAAACAATGAGCAGTTCTTC,CASNEGLAGLNNEQFF
TRBV24-1,TRBJ1-5,-,-,TGTGCCACCAGTGATTTGCCTCGGGGAGGGGGATATAGCAATCAGCCCCAGCATTTT,CATSDLPRGGGYSNQPQHF
TRBV11-2,TRBJ2-2,few,-,TGTGCCACCCCGGTCCCAGAGAGGAGCACCGGGGAGCTGTTTTTT,CATPVPERSTGELFF
TRBV5-1,TRBJ2-7,few,-,TGCGCCAGCAGCTTGGGAGGTCCTCGCCCCTACGAGCAGTACTTC,CASSLGGPRPYEQYF
TRBV7-8,TRBJ1-2,few,-,TGTGCCAGCAGCTTAGCATTCCAGGGCTATGGCTACACCTTC,CASSLAFQGYGYTF
TRBV7-9,TRBJ1-2,-,TRBD1,TGTGCCAGCAGCTTAGGTGGGACAGGAATAAACTATGGCTACACCTTC,CASSLGGTGINYGYTF
TRBV9,TRBJ2-1,few,TRBD2,TGTGCCAGCGGACTAGCCTACAATGAGCAGTTCTTC,CASGLAYNEQFF